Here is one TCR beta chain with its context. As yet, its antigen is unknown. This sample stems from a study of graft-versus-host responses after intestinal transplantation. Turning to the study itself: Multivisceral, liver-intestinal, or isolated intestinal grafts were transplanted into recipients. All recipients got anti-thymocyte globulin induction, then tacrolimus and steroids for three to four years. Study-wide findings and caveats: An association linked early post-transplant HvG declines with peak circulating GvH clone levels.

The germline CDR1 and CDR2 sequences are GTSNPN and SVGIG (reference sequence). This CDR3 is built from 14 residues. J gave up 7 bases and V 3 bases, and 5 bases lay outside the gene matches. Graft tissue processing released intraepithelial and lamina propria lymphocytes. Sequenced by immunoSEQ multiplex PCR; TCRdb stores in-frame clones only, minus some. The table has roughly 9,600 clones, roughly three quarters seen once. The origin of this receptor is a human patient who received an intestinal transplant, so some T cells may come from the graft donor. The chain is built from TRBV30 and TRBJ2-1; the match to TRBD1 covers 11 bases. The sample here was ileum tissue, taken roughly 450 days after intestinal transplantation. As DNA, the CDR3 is TGTGCCTGGAGCCCCGGGACAGGGGGTAATGAGCAGTTCTTC. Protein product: CAWSPGTGGNEQFF.